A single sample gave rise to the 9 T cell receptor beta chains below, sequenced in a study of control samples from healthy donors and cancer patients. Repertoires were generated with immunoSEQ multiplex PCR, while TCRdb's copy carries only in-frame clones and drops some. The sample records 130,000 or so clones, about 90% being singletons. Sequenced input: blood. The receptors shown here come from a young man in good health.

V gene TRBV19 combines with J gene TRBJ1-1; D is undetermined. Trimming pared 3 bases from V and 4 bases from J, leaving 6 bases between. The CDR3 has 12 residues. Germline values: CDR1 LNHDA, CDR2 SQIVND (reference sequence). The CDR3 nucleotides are TGTGCCAGTAGTATGCGGGCCACTGAAGCTTTCTTT. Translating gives CASSMRATEAFF.

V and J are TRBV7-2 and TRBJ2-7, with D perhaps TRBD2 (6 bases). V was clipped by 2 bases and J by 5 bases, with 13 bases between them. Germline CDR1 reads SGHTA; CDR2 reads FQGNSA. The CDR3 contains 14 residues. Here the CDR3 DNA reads TGTGCCAGCAGCTTAAGGGGACTCAGGGACGAGCAGTACTTC. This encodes CASSLRGLRDEQYF.

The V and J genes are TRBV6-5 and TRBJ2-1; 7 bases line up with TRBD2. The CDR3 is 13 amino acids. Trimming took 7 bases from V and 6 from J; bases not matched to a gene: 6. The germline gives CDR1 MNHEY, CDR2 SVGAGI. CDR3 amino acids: CASNWGGVNEQFF. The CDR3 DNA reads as TGTGCCAGCAACTGGGGGGGGGTCAATGAGCAGTTCTTC.

DNA for the CDR3: TGTGCCAGCAGCTACAGGGAACCCATAGACACCGGGGAGCTGTTTTTT. Its protein is CASSYREPIDTGELFF. The J gene is TRBJ2-2, the V gene TRBV5-4, with TRBD1 as a possible D gene (6 bases). Trimming took 3 bases from V and 3 from J, leaving 15 bases between them. Germline assignment: CDR1 SGHNT and CDR2 YYREEE (reference sequence). CDR3 size: 16 residues.

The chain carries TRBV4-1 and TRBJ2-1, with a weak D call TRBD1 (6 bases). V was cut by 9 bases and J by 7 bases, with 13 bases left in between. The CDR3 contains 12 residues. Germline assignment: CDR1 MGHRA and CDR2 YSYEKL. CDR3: CASATGWNEQFF. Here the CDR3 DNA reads TGCGCCAGTGCAACAGGGTGGAATGAGCAGTTCTTC.

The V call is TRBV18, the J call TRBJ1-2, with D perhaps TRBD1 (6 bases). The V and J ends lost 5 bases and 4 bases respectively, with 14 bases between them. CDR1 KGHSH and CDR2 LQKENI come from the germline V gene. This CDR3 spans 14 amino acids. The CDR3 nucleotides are TGTGCCAGCTCATCATCGGGACAACTCTATGGCTACACCTTC. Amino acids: CASSSSGQLYGYTF.

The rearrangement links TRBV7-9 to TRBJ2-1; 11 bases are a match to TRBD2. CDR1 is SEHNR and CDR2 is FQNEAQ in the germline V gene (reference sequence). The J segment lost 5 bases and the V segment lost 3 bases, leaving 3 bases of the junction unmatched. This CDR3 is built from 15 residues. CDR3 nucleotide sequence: TGTGCCAGCAGCTTTAGCGGGGGGGATGACAATGAGCAGTTCTTC. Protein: CASSFSGGDDNEQFF.

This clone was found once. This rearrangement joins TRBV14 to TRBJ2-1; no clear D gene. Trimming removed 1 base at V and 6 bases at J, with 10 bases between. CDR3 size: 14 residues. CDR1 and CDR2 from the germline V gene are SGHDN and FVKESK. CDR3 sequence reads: CASSQAGPVNEQFF. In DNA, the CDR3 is TGTGCCAGCAGCCAAGCCGGCCCGGTCAATGAGCAGTTCTTC.

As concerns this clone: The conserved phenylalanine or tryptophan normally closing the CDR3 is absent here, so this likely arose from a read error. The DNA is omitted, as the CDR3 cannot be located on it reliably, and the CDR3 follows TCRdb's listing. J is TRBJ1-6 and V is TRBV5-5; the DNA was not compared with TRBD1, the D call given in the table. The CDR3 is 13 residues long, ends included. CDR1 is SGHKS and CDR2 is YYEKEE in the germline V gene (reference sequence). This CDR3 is CASSLAVGQGRSY.